The next 22 T cell receptor beta chains were all read from a single sample in a study of response to subunit inactivated influenza vaccine. TCRdb reprocessed the RT-PCR reads via MiXCR and lists one record per CDR3 protein. This table holds hundreds of thousands of distinct CDR3 sequences, 11% to 15% found once. The specimen comprised PBMCs from blood, sampled 14 to 15 days before vaccination. The origin of the receptors is a man aged 45-65 years who received an inactivated influenza vaccine.

The chain employs TRBV5-1 and TRBJ2-7, with 8 nucleotides matching TRBD1. CDR1 is SGHRS and CDR2 is YFSETQ in the germline V gene. The CDR3 spans 15 residues. Trimming took 1 base from V and 4 from J; bases not matched to a gene: 7. CDR3 protein: CASSLFVTGEYEQYF. CDR3 nucleotide sequence: TGCGCCAGCAGCTTGTTCGTGACAGGGGAGTACGAGCAGTACTTC.

This chain links TRBV7-9 with TRBJ2-7, with 8 bases matching TRBD1. The CDR3 is 13 residues long. The V gene end was trimmed by 5 bases and the J gene end by 9 bases; junction bases not matched to a gene: 9. Looked up from germline, CDR1 is SEHNR and CDR2 is FQNEAQ (reference sequence). The CDR3 region is CASSATGAIGQYF. CDR3 nucleotides: TGTGCCAGCAGCGCGACAGGGGCTATCGGGCAGTACTTC.

The V and J genes are TRBV27 and TRBJ1-5; no firm D call. In germline, CDR1 is MNHEY, CDR2 SMNVEV (reference sequence). This CDR3 comprises 15 residues. Trimming stripped 5 bases from V and 1 base from J, with 12 bases between. The CDR3 DNA reads as TGTGCCAGCAGTCTAATGGGTAACAGCAATCAGCCCCAGCATTTT. This codes for CASSLMGNSNQPQHF.

This clonotype has ten or more counts. The J gene is TRBJ2-7, the V gene TRBV6-2 or TRBV6-3; D ambiguous. The CDR3 length is 11 residues. The V gene lost 7 bases and the J gene lost 4 bases, with 8 bases spanning the gap. From germline, CDR1 is MNHEY and CDR2 SVGEGT. The CDR3 sequence is CASNQGYEQYF. The CDR3 DNA reads as TGTGCCAGCAACCAAGGATACGAGCAGTACTTC.

There are a few counts of this clonotype. J is TRBJ2-2 and V is TRBV9; D not certain. With 4 bases removed from V and 7 bases from J, the gap between germline ends came to 11 bases. In germline, CDR1 is SGDLS, CDR2 YYNGEE. CDR3 size: 13 residues. CDR3 coding DNA: TGTGCCAGCAGCCCCCTCCCAGACGGGGAGCTGTTTTTT. As protein: CASSPLPDGELFF.

The sample holds many counts of this clonotype. The V and J genes are TRBV5-1 and TRBJ2-3, with TRBD1 matching 8 bases. V lost 5 bases, J lost 3 bases, and 5 bases stayed unmatched. CDR1 and CDR2 (germline): SGHRS, YFSETQ. This CDR3 contains 14 residues. CDR3 nucleotides: TGCGCCAGCAGATACGGACAGGGAACAGATACGCAGTATTTT. Translated, it gives CASRYGQGTDTQYF.

Remarks on this clonotype: An end of the junction differs from the germline gene, which may be a read error. The chain links TRBV7-9 to TRBJ2-2; no definite D call. The length of the CDR3 is 13 residues. Per the germline V gene, CDR1 is SEHNR and CDR2 is FQNEAQ (reference sequence). The CDR3 region is CASSLPGTRELFF. The DNA of the CDR3 is TGTGCCAGCAGCTTACCTGGCACCAGGGAGCTGTTTTTT.

This clonotype was observed a handful of times. The chain links TRBV28 to TRBJ2-3; D gene ambiguous. The V gene's germline CDR1 is MDHEN and CDR2 SYDVKM. This CDR3 region has 15 residues. V lost 3 bases and J lost 10, with 20 bases in between. The CDR3 reads CASSFGGVGAYAQYF. The CDR3 bases are TGTGCCAGCAGTTTTGGTGGAGTAGGAGCCTACGCGCAGTATTTT.

V usage is TRBV7-8 and J usage is TRBJ2-1, with 8 bases matching TRBD2. This CDR3 comprises 18 residues. CDR1 SGHVS and CDR2 FQNEAQ come from the germline V gene. The junction had 15 bases not matched to a gene; V was cut back by 5 bases and J by 3 bases. In nucleotides, the CDR3 is TGTGCCAGCAGCCTCCCGACACGGCGGACTAGCAACTACAATGAGCAGTTCTTC. Translated, it gives CASSLPTRRTSNYNEQFF.

This clonotype has only a few counts. The J gene is TRBJ1-4, the V gene TRBV29-1; D ambiguous. Trimming removed 7 bases at V and 8 bases at J, with 17 bases between. The CDR3 length is 13 residues. Germline V lookup: CDR1 SQVTM, CDR2 ANQGSEA. The CDR3 DNA follows: TGCAGCGCCTTGAAGAAGGGCAGCGAAAAACTGTTTTTT. Protein: CSALKKGSEKLFF.

The chain employs TRBV2 and TRBJ2-1; D possibly corresponds to TRBD1 (6 bases). Per germline, CDR1 SNHLY and CDR2 FYNNEI. The CDR3 sequence is 13 residues long. V was pared by 2 bases and J by 9 bases, with 11 bases between. CDR3 in amino acids: CASSEWGPGEQFF. CDR3 DNA: TGTGCCAGCAGTGAATGGGGGCCAGGTGAGCAGTTCTTC. Complete variable domain (other parts from reference TRBV2 and TRBJ2-1): EPEVTQTPSHQVTQMGQEVILRCVPISNHLYFYWYRQILGQKVEFLVSFYNNEISEKSEIFDDQFSVERPDGSNFTLKIRSTKLEDSAMYFCASSEWGPGEQFFGPGTRLTVL.

The V and J genes are TRBV10-3 and TRBJ2-2, with 13 bases matching TRBD2. The CDR3 loop spans 16 amino acids. Germline CDR1 reads ENHRY; CDR2 reads SYGVKD. V dropped 4 bases and J dropped 5; count of bases not matched to a gene: 4. The chain's CDR3 is CAISGLAGGLTGELFF. CDR3 in DNA: TGTGCCATCAGTGGACTAGCGGGGGGTCTAACCGGGGAGCTGTTTTTT.

This clonotype came up a few times. This chain links TRBV12-3 or TRBV12-4 with TRBJ1-6; D remains unclear. Deletions cut 1 base from V and 9 bases from J, with 4 bases between. This CDR3 region has 12 residues. The CDR3 DNA reads as TGTGCCAGCAGTTTAGTACGTTCACCCCTCCACTTT. It encodes CASSLVRSPLHF.

In this sample, this clonotype turned up a few times. The gene calls are TRBV29-1 and TRBJ2-5; D is undetermined. CDR1 is SQVTM and CDR2 is ANQGSEA in the germline V gene. Trimming removed 1 base at V and 3 bases at J, with 9 bases between. The CDR3 is 13 amino acids. The CDR3 loop reads CSVEGQAKETQYF. CDR3 DNA: TGCAGCGTTGAAGGTCAGGCGAAAGAGACCCAGTACTTC.

The chain links TRBV4-1 to TRBJ2-5; D is uncertain. This CDR3 contains 15 residues. Trimming pared 0 bases from V and 3 bases from J, leaving 11 bases between. Germline CDR1 reads MGHRA; CDR2 reads YSYEKL. The CDR3 loop is CASSQDPTEKETQYF. CDR3 nucleotides: TGCGCCAGCAGCCAAGATCCCACAGAGAAAGAGACCCAGTACTTC.

The genes are TRBV12-3 or TRBV12-4 and TRBJ2-7, with TRBD2 matching over 7 bases. This CDR3 comprises 14 residues. Trimming took 7 bases from V and 6 from J; bases not matched to a gene: 12. As DNA, the CDR3 is TGTGCCAGCAACAAGGGGACGGGGGGTGGCGAGCAGTACTTC. Translating it yields CASNKGTGGGEQYF.

This clonotype was detected ten times or more. V and J are TRBV7-2 and TRBJ2-7, with 8 bases aligning to TRBD1. Germline V gene sequence: CDR1 SGHTA, CDR2 FQGNSA. CDR3 length: 16 amino acids. Trimming took 6 bases from V and 2 from J; bases not matched to a gene: 12. CDR3 protein: CASSLSSWDRTYEQYF. The CDR3 DNA sequence: TGTGCCAGCAGTCTCTCTTCATGGGACAGGACCTACGAGCAGTACTTC.

V gene TRBV18 combines with J gene TRBJ1-1, with a tentative D call TRBD1 (5 bases). CDR1 and CDR2 (germline): KGHSH, LQKENI. The V and J ends lost 0 bases and 0 bases respectively, with 14 bases between them. The CDR3 is 17 residues long. In DNA, the CDR3 is TGTGCCAGCTCACCACCTCGCTTGCAGGGTGTGAACACTGAAGCTTTCTTT. Translation: CASSPPRLQGVNTEAFF.

This rearrangement joins TRBV6-5 to TRBJ2-7, with 9 bases that match TRBD2. Germline V lookup: CDR1 MNHEY, CDR2 SVGAGI. V lost 2 bases, J lost 6 bases, and 8 bases stayed unmatched. This CDR3 comprises 15 residues. The CDR3 loop is CASSYAGGPAIEQYF. Written as DNA, the CDR3 is TGTGCCAGCAGTTACGCGGGGGGGCCCGCGATCGAGCAGTACTTC.

There are a few counts of this clonotype. V usage is TRBV7-2 and J usage is TRBJ2-3, with D perhaps TRBD2 (5 bases). This CDR3 contains 13 residues. V lost 5 bases and J 10 bases, leaving 16 bases between the germline ends. Germline CDR1 and CDR2: SGHTA and FQGNSA. The CDR3 sequence: CASSGARAEAQYF. Here the CDR3 DNA reads TGTGCCAGCAGCGGCGCAAGAGCGGAAGCGCAGTATTTT.

V gene TRBV5-1 combines with J gene TRBJ2-1; no firm D call. The CDR3 is 13 residues long. Trimming removed 4 bases at V and 10 bases at J, with 15 bases between. Germline V gene lookup returns CDR1 SGHRS and CDR2 YFSETQ. In DNA, the CDR3 is TGCGCCAGCAGCCCGGCCCCTTTGGAGGAGCAGTTCTTC. Translating gives CASSPAPLEEQFF.

The chain joins TRBV6-2 or TRBV6-3 to TRBJ2-7; D is unclear. Trimming removed 10 bases at V and 1 base at J, with 17 bases between. CDR1 and CDR2 from the germline V gene are MNHEY and SVGEGT. The CDR3 is 14 residues long. The CDR3 DNA is TGTGCCACCCTCGGATTCGGCGATTCCTACGAGCAGTACTTC. It translates to CATLGFGDSYEQYF.